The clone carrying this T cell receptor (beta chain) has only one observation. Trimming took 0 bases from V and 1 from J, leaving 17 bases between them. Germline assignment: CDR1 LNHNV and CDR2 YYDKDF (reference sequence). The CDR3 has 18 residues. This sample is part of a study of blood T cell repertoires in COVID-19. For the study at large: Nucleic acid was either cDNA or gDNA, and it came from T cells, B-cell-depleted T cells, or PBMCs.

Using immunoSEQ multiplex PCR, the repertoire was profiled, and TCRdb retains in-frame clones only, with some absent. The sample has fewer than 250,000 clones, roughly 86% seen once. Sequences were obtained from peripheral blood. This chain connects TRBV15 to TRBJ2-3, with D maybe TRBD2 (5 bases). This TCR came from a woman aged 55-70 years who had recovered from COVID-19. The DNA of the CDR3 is TGTGCCACCAGCAGAGATGGGTCACGCTCCGGGGGCACAGATACGCAGTATTTT. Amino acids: CATSRDGSRSGGTDTQYF.